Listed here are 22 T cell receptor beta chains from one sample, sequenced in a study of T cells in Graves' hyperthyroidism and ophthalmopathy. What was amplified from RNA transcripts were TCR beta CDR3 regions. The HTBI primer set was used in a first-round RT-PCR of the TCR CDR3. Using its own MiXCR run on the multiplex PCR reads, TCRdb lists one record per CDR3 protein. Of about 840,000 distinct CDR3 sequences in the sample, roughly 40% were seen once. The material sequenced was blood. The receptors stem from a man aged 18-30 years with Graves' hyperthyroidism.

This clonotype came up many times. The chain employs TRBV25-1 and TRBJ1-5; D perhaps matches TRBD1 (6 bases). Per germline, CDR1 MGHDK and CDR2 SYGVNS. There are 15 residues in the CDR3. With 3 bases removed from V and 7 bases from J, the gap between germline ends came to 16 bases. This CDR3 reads CASSETDSPRQPQHF. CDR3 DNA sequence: TGTGCCAGCAGTGAGACGGACAGCCCTAGACAGCCCCAGCATTTT. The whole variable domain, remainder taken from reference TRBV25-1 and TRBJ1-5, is EADIYQTPRYLVIGTGKKITLECSQTMGHDKMYWYQQDPGMELHLIHYSYGVNSTEKGDLSSESTVSRIRTEHFPLTLESARPSHTSQYLCASSETDSPRQPQHFGDGTRLSIL.

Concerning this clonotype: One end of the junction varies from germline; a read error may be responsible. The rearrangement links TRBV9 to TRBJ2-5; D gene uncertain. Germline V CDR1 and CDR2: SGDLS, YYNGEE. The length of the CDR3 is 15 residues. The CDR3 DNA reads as TGTGCCAGCAGCGTAGGGGATAGACTCCAAGAGACCCGGTACTTC. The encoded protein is CASSVGDRLQETRYF.

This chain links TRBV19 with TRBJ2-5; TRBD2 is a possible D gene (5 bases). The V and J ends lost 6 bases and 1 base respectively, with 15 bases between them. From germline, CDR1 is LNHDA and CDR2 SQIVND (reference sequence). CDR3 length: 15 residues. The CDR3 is CASSPNGGPQETQYF. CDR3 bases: TGTGCCAGTAGCCCTAATGGAGGCCCCCAAGAGACCCAGTACTTC. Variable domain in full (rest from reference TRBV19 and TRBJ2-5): DGGITQSPKYLFRKEGQNVTLSCEQNLNHDAMYWYRQDPGQGLRLIYYSQIVNDFQKGDIAEGYSVSREKKESFPLTVTSAQKNPTAFYLCASSPNGGPQETQYFGPGTRLLVL.

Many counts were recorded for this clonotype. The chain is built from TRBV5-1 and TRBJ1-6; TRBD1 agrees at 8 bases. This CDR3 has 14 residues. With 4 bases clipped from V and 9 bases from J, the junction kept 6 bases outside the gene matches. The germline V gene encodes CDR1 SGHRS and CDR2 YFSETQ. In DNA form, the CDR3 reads TGCGCCAGCAGCATTGACAGGGGAGGTTCACCCCTCCACTTT. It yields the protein CASSIDRGGSPLHF.

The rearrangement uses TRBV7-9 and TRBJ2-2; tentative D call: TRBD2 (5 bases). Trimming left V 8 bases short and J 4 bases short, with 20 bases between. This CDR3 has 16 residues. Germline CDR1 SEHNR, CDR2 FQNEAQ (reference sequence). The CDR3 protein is CASGIEMGAATGELFF. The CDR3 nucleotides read TGTGCCAGCGGGATAGAGATGGGAGCGGCCACCGGGGAGCTGTTTTTT. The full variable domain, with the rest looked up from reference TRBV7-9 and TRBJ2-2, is DTGVSQNPRHKITKRGQNVTFRCDPISEHNRLYWYRQTLGQGPEFLTYFQNEAQLEKSRLLSDRFSAERPKGSFSTLEIQRTEQGDSAMYLCASGIEMGAATGELFFGEGSRLTVL.

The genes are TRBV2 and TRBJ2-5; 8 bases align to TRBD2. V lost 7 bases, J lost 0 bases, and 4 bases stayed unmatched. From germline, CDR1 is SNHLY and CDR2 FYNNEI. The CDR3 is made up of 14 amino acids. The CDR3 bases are TGTGCCAGCATTGGCGGGGGGCACCAAGAGACCCAGTACTTC. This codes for CASIGGGHQETQYF.

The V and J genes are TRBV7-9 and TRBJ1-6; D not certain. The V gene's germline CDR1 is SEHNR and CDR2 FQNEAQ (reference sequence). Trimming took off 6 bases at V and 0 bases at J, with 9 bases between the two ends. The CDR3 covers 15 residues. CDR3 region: CASSFKVSYNSPLHF. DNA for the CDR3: TGTGCCAGCAGTTTTAAGGTCTCCTATAATTCACCCCTCCACTTT.

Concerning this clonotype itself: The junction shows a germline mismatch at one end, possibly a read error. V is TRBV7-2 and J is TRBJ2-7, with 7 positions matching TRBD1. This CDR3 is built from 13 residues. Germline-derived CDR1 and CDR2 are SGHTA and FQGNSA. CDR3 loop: CATQGQGVYKQYF. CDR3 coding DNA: TGTGCCACACAGGGGCAGGGAGTCTACAAGCAGTACTTC. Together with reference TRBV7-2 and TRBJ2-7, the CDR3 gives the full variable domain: GAGVSQSPSNKVTEKGKDVELRCDPISGHTALYWYRQSLGQGLEFLIYFQGNSAPDKSGLPSDRFSAERTGGSVSTLTIQRTQQEDSAVYLCATQGQGVYKQYFGPGTRLTVT.

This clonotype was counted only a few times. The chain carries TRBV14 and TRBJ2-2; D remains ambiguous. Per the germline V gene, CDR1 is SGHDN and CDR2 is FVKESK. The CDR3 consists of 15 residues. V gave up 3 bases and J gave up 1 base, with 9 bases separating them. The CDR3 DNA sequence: TGTGCCAGCAGCCACTGGTCAGAGAACACCGGGGAGCTGTTTTTT. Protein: CASSHWSENTGELFF. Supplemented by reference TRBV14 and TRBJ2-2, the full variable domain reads EAGVTQFPSHSVIEKGQTVTLRCDPISGHDNLYWYRRVMGKEIKFLLHFVKESKQDESGMPNNRFLAERTGGTYSTLKVQPAELEDSGVYFCASSHWSENTGELFFGEGSRLTVL.

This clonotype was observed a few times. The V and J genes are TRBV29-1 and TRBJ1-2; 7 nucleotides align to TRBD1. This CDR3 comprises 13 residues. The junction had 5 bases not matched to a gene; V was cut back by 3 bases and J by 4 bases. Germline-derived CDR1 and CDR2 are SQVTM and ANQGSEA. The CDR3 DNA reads TGCAGCGTTGATGTCGGGACAGCCTATGGCTACACCTTC. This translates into CSVDVGTAYGYTF.

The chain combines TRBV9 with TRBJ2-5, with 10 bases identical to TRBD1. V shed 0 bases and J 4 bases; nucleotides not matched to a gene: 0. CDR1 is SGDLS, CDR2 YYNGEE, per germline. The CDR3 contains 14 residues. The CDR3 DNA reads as TGTGCCAGCAGCGTAGGACAGGGGGCAGAGACCCAGTACTTC. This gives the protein CASSVGQGAETQYF.

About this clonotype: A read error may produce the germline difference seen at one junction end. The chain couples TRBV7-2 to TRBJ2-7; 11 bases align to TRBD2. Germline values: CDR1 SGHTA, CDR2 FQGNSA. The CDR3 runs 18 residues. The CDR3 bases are TGCGCCAGCAGCCAAGGGGATCGGGCTAGCGGGGGGCATGACGAGCAGTACTTC. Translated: CASSQGDRASGGHDEQYF.

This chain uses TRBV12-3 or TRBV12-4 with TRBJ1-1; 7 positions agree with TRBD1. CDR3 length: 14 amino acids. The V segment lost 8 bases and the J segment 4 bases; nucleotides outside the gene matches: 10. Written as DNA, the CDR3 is TGTGCCAGCGTTTCAACAGGGGTGAGCACTGAAGCTTTCTTT. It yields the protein CASVSTGVSTEAFF.

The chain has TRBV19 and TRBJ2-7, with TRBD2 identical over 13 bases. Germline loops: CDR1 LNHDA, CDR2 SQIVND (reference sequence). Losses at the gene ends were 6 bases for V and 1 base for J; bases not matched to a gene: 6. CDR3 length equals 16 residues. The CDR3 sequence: CASSTLGLAGSYEQYF. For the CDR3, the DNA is TGTGCCAGTAGCACCTTGGGACTAGCGGGGTCCTACGAGCAGTACTTC. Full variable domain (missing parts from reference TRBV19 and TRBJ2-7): DGGITQSPKYLFRKEGQNVTLSCEQNLNHDAMYWYRQDPGQGLRLIYYSQIVNDFQKGDIAEGYSVSREKKESFPLTVTSAQKNPTAFYLCASSTLGLAGSYEQYFGPGTRLTVT.

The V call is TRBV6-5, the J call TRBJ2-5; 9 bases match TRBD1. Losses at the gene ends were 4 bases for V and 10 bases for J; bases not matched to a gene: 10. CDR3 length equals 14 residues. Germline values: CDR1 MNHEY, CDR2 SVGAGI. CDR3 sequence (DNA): TGTGCCAGCAGTTTGACAGGGGGAACCCAGAACCAGTACTTC. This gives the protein CASSLTGGTQNQYF.

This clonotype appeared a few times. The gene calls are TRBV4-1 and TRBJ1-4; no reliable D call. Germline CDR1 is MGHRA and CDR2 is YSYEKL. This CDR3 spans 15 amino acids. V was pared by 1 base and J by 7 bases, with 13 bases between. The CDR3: CASSQVELMGEKLFF. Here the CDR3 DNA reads TGCGCCAGCAGCCAAGTGGAGTTAATGGGTGAAAAACTGTTTTTT.

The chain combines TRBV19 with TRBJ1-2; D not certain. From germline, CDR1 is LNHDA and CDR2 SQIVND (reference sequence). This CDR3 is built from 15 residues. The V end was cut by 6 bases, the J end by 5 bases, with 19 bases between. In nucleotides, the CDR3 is TGTGCCAGTAGCCCCACTTTGGTGGGAGTTTATGGCTACACCTTC. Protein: CASSPTLVGVYGYTF. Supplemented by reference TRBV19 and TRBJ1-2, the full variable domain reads DGGITQSPKYLFRKEGQNVTLSCEQNLNHDAMYWYRQDPGQGLRLIYYSQIVNDFQKGDIAEGYSVSREKKESFPLTVTSAQKNPTAFYLCASSPTLVGVYGYTFGSGTRLTVV.

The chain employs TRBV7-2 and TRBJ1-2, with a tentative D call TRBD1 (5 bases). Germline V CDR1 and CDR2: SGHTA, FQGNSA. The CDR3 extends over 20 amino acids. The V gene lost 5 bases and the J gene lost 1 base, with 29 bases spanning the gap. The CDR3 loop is CASSPARRPGTGELNYGYTF. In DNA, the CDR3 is TGTGCCAGCAGCCCCGCCCGGAGGCCAGGGACCGGGGAGCTTAACTATGGCTACACCTTC. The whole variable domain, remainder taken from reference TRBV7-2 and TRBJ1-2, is GAGVSQSPSNKVTEKGKDVELRCDPISGHTALYWYRQSLGQGLEFLIYFQGNSAPDKSGLPSDRFSAERTGGSVSTLTIQRTQQEDSAVYLCASSPARRPGTGELNYGYTFGSGTRLTVV.

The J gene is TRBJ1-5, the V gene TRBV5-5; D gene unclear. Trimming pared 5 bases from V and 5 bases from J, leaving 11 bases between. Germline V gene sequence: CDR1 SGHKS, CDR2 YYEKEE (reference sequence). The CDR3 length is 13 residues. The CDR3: CASRRLFDQPQHF. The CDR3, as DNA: TGTGCCAGCAGGAGGCTTTTTGATCAGCCCCAGCATTTT. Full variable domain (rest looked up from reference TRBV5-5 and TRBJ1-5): DAGVTQSPTHLIKTRGQQVTLRCSPISGHKSVSWYQQVLGQGPQFIFQYYEKEERGRGNFPDRFSARQFPNYSSELNVNALLLGDSALYLCASRRLFDQPQHFGDGTRLSIL.

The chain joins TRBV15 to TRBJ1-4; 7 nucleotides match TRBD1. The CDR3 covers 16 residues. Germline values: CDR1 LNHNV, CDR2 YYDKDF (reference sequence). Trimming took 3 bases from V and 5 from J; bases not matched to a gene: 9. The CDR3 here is CATSSPRQGANEKLFF. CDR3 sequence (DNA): TGTGCCACCAGCAGTCCCCGACAGGGCGCGAATGAAAAACTGTTTTTT.

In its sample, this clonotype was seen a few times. The CDR3 DNA is TGTGCCAGCAGCGTAAAGTCTCTAATGTCTGGAAACACCATATATTTT. Its protein product is CASSVKSLMSGNTIYF. The rearrangement links TRBV9 to TRBJ1-3, with D unresolved. The germline V gene encodes CDR1 SGDLS and CDR2 YYNGEE. The CDR3 loop spans 16 amino acids. The ends were cut back, 1 base at V and 1 base at J, with 12 bases in the middle.

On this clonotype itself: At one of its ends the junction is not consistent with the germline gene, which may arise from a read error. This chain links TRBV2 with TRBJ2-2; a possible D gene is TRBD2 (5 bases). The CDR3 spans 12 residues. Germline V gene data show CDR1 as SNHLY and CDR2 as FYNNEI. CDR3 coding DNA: TGTGCCAGCAGCCCATCCACCGGGGAGCCGTTTTTT. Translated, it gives CASSPSTGEPFF.